Listed below are T cell receptor beta chains from one sample, sequenced in a study. TCRdb ran MiXCR on the 5' RACE reads and lists one entry per CDR3 protein. Of tens of thousands of distinct CDR3 sequences listed, less than 40% are singletons. Source material: tumor-infiltrating naive CD4+ T cells sorted from the breast tumor. The receptors originated from a female donor with breast cancer. The CDR3 runs from the conserved cysteine through the conserved F or W. A D gene is named only where the DNA matches it firmly. The listing skips clone size in some rows; elsewhere it reads once, few, many or a size class.

CDR3 protein: CASSELTVSAGNEQFF
CDR3 DNA: TGTGCCAGCAGCGAACTGACCGTTAGCGCGGGCAATGAGCAGTTCTTC
clone size: many
V gene: TRBV9
D gene: .
J gene: TRBJ2-1

CDR3 protein: CASSLSHPNTEAFF
CDR3 DNA: TGTGCCAGCAGTTTGAGCCACCCGAACACTGAAGCTTTCTTT
clone size: medium-sized
V gene: TRBV12-3/TRBV12-4
D gene: .
J gene: TRBJ1-1

CDR3 protein: CASRLIPRDRGQFF
CDR3 DNA: TGTGCCAGCAGACTCATCCCCCGGGACAGGGGGCAGTTCTTC
clone size: few
V gene: TRBV7-2
D gene: TRBD1
J gene: TRBJ2-1

CDR3 protein: CSAIQTSGHSYEQYF
CDR3 DNA: TGCAGTGCTATACAGACTAGCGGGCACTCCTACGAGCAGTACTTC
clone size: many
V gene: TRBV20-1
D gene: TRBD2
J gene: TRBJ2-7

CDR3 protein: CASSYSFSSSLTRDEQFF
CDR3 DNA: TGTGCCAGCAGTTACTCCTTTTCTAGCTCTCTAACTCGCGATGAGCAGTTCTTC
clone size: few
V gene: TRBV6-5
D gene: .
J gene: TRBJ2-1

CDR3 protein: CATSDFPGGNEQFF
CDR3 DNA: TGTGCCACCAGTGATTTCCCAGGGGGGAATGAGCAGTTCTTC
clone size: few
V gene: TRBV24-1
D gene: .
J gene: TRBJ2-1

CDR3 protein: CASRGTTYNEQFF
CDR3 DNA: TGCGCCAGCAGAGGCACGACCTACAATGAGCAGTTCTTC
clone size: .
V gene: TRBV10-2
D gene: .
J gene: TRBJ2-1

CDR3 protein: CASRQQGGYSNQPQHF
CDR3 DNA: TGTGCCAGCAGGCAACAGGGTGGATATAGCAATCAGCCCCAGCATTTT
clone size: many
V gene: TRBV6-1
D gene: .
J gene: TRBJ1-5

CDR3 protein: CASSPGRFNSNQPQHF
CDR3 DNA: TGTGCCAGCAGCCCGGGGCGATTTAATAGCAATCAGCCCCAGCATTTT
clone size: medium-sized
V gene: TRBV12-3/TRBV12-4
D gene: .
J gene: TRBJ1-5

CDR3 protein: CASRKDGIHIQYF
CDR3 DNA: TGTGCCAGCAGGAAAGACGGAATCCACATTCAGTACTTC
clone size: many
V gene: TRBV2
D gene: .
J gene: TRBJ2-4

CDR3 protein: CASSIVEDGFYEQYF
CDR3 DNA: TGTGCCAGTAGTATAGTTGAGGACGGATTCTACGAGCAGTACTTC
clone size: .
V gene: TRBV19
D gene: .
J gene: TRBJ2-7

CDR3 protein: CASSRSGAYEQYF
CDR3 DNA: TGTGCCAGCAGTCGAAGTGGAGCCTACGAGCAGTACTTC
clone size: few
V gene: TRBV6-5
D gene: .
J gene: TRBJ2-7

CDR3 protein: CASSTWGQFF
CDR3 DNA: TGTGCCAGTAGTACATGGGGGCAGTTCTTC
clone size: .
V gene: TRBV19
D gene: .
J gene: TRBJ2-1

CDR3 protein: CASTTASTQYF
CDR3 DNA: TGTGCCAGCACGACGGCCTCTACGCAGTATTTT
clone size: .
V gene: TRBV6-5
D gene: .
J gene: TRBJ2-3

CDR3 protein: CASRRENEQFF
CDR3 DNA: TGCGCCAGCAGGCGGGAGAATGAGCAGTTCTTC
clone size: .
V gene: TRBV5-1
D gene: TRBD2
J gene: TRBJ2-1

CDR3 protein: CASSEGGWSGNTIYF
CDR3 DNA: TGTGCCAGCAGTGAGGGGGGATGGTCTGGAAACACCATATATTTT
clone size: .
V gene: TRBV6-1
D gene: .
J gene: TRBJ1-3

CDR3 protein: CASSWTAGSGNTIYF
CDR3 DNA: TGTGCCAGCAGCTGGACAGCAGGCTCTGGAAACACCATATATTTT
clone size: .
V gene: TRBV12-3/TRBV12-4
D gene: .
J gene: TRBJ1-3

CDR3 protein: CASSGTQEAFF
CDR3 DNA: TGTGCCAGCAGCGGGACACAAGAAGCTTTCTTT
clone size: medium-sized
V gene: TRBV6-5
D gene: .
J gene: TRBJ1-1

CDR3 protein: CASSQLGLAGDSEQFF
CDR3 DNA: TGCGCCAGCAGCCAATTGGGACTAGCGGGAGATAGTGAGCAGTTCTTC
clone size: few
V gene: TRBV4-1
D gene: TRBD2
J gene: TRBJ2-1

CDR3 protein: CASSLTGATHETQYF
CDR3 DNA: TGCGCCAGCAGCTTAACAGGGGCGACGCACGAGACCCAGTACTTC
clone size: .
V gene: TRBV5-1
D gene: TRBD1
J gene: TRBJ2-5

CDR3 protein: CASSQDGMGKAVYEKLFF
CDR3 DNA: TGCGCCAGCAGCCAAGACGGTATGGGGAAAGCGGTATATGAAAAACTGTTTTTT
clone size: medium-sized
V gene: TRBV4-1
D gene: .
J gene: TRBJ1-4

CDR3 protein: CASSQDRTGGEEQFF
CDR3 DNA: TGTGCCAGCAGCCAAGATCGGACAGGCGGCGAGGAGCAGTTCTTC
clone size: .
V gene: TRBV14
D gene: TRBD1
J gene: TRBJ2-1

CDR3 protein: CATSRTTAYEQYF
CDR3 DNA: TGTGCCACCAGCAGGACCACTGCCTACGAGCAGTACTTC
clone size: .
V gene: TRBV15
D gene: .
J gene: TRBJ2-7

CDR3 protein: CASSFDSSSYNEQFF
CDR3 DNA: TGCGCCAGCAGCTTCGACAGTAGCTCCTACAATGAGCAGTTCTTC
clone size: .
V gene: TRBV5-1
D gene: .
J gene: TRBJ2-1

CDR3 protein: CSARDQEAKNIQYF
CDR3 DNA: TGCAGTGCTAGGGATCAGGAGGCCAAAAACATTCAGTACTTC
clone size: .
V gene: TRBV20-1
D gene: .
J gene: TRBJ2-4

CDR3 protein: CASSLGGQVQYF
CDR3 DNA: TGTGCCAGCAGCTTAGGGGGGCAGGTGCAGTACTTC
clone size: medium-sized
V gene: TRBV7-8
D gene: .
J gene: TRBJ2-7

CDR3 protein: CASSYSGVNPSGYTF
CDR3 DNA: TGTGCCAGCAGTTACTCAGGGGTTAACCCCAGTGGCTACACCTTC
clone size: .
V gene: TRBV6-5
D gene: .
J gene: TRBJ1-2

CDR3 protein: CSAGRQADTQYF
CDR3 DNA: TGCAGCGCGGGGCGACAGGCAGATACGCAGTATTTT
clone size: .
V gene: TRBV29-1
D gene: .
J gene: TRBJ2-3

CDR3 protein: CSARDRGRAYEQYF
CDR3 DNA: TGCAGTGCTAGAGATCGGGGGAGGGCCTACGAGCAGTACTTC
clone size: many
V gene: TRBV20-1
D gene: TRBD2
J gene: TRBJ2-7

CDR3 protein: CASSSPGQPERGQYF
CDR3 DNA: TGTGCCAGCAGCTCACCCGGACAGCCGGAGAGAGGGCAGTACTTC
clone size: .
V gene: TRBV5-4
D gene: .
J gene: TRBJ2-7

CDR3 protein: CASTLGGPYNEQFF
CDR3 DNA: TGCGCCAGCACCCTAGGGGGGCCCTACAATGAGCAGTTCTTC
clone size: many
V gene: TRBV5-1
D gene: .
J gene: TRBJ2-1

CDR3 protein: CASIPHRAMTGMNTEAFF
CDR3 DNA: TGCGCCAGTATACCCCACCGTGCTATGACGGGAATGAACACTGAAGCTTTCTTT
clone size: many
V gene: TRBV5-1
D gene: .
J gene: TRBJ1-1

CDR3 protein: CSVSGGGRSYNEQFF
CDR3 DNA: TGCAGCGTCTCCGGGGGGGGACGGTCCTACAATGAGCAGTTCTTC
clone size: few
V gene: TRBV29-1
D gene: TRBD2
J gene: TRBJ2-1

CDR3 protein: CASCEKAGSYNEQFF
CDR3 DNA: TGTGCCAGCTGTGAAAAAGCGGGCTCCTACAATGAGCAGTTCTTC
clone size: .
V gene: TRBV6-1
D gene: .
J gene: TRBJ2-1

CDR3 protein: CSARDRRPQEAFF
CDR3 DNA: TGCAGTGCTAGAGATCGGAGACCCCAGGAAGCTTTCTTT
clone size: few
V gene: TRBV20-1
D gene: .
J gene: TRBJ1-1

CDR3 protein: CASSQDRGQDTEAFF
CDR3 DNA: TGCGCCAGCAGCCAAGACCGGGGGCAGGACACTGAAGCTTTCTTT
clone size: few
V gene: TRBV4-1
D gene: .
J gene: TRBJ1-1

CDR3 protein: CASSLEGGRDREQFF
CDR3 DNA: TGCGCCAGCAGCTTGGAGGGAGGGCGGGATCGTGAGCAGTTCTTC
clone size: medium-sized
V gene: TRBV5-1
D gene: TRBD2
J gene: TRBJ2-1

CDR3 protein: CASRRTGDGNTEAFF
CDR3 DNA: TGTGCCAGCAGGCGGACGGGGGACGGGAACACTGAAGCTTTCTTT
clone size: many
V gene: TRBV6-5
D gene: .
J gene: TRBJ1-1

CDR3 protein: CASSLKAGYNEQFF
CDR3 DNA: TGTGCCAGCAGTTTAAAGGCAGGTTACAATGAGCAGTTCTTC
clone size: many
V gene: TRBV6-1
D gene: .
J gene: TRBJ2-1

CDR3 protein: CSVEPGKNVDEQFF
CDR3 DNA: TGCAGCGTTGAACCCGGGAAAAATGTGGATGAGCAGTTCTTC
clone size: many
V gene: TRBV29-1
D gene: .
J gene: TRBJ2-1

CDR3 protein: CSATGTDYGYTF
CDR3 DNA: TGCAGTGCTACTGGGACAGACTATGGCTACACCTTC
clone size: few
V gene: TRBV20-1
D gene: TRBD1
J gene: TRBJ1-2

CDR3 protein: CAVKQGLAGNTIYF
CDR3 DNA: TGTGCCGTGAAACAGGGGTTGGCTGGAAACACCATATATTTT
clone size: few
V gene: TRBV6-5
D gene: TRBD1
J gene: TRBJ1-3

CDR3 protein: CASSLGFGTPEAFF
CDR3 DNA: TGTGCCAGCAGTTTGGGATTCGGGACCCCTGAAGCTTTCTTT
clone size: few
V gene: TRBV6-5
D gene: .
J gene: TRBJ1-1

CDR3 protein: CASRDLQGSAYNEQFF
CDR3 DNA: TGCGCCAGCAGGGACCTTCAGGGGTCTGCCTACAATGAGCAGTTCTTC
clone size: few
V gene: TRBV5-1
D gene: .
J gene: TRBJ2-1

CDR3 protein: CASSQGQGPVVGAFF
CDR3 DNA: TGTGCCAGCAGCCAAGGGCAGGGGCCTGTAGTGGGAGCTTTCTTT
clone size: many
V gene: TRBV14
D gene: .
J gene: TRBJ1-1

CDR3 protein: CASSRSGLPPLHF
CDR3 DNA: TGCGCCAGCAGCCGCTCCGGCCTACCACCCCTCCACTTT
clone size: .
V gene: TRBV5-1
D gene: .
J gene: TRBJ1-6

CDR3 protein: CASSKRPGAGNEQFF
CDR3 DNA: TGTGCCAGCAGCAAAAGGCCGGGGGCGGGCAATGAGCAGTTCTTC
clone size: few
V gene: TRBV9
D gene: .
J gene: TRBJ2-1

CDR3 protein: CAISEAKGALYEQYF
CDR3 DNA: TGTGCCATCAGTGAGGCGAAGGGAGCTTTGTACGAGCAGTACTTC
clone size: many
V gene: TRBV10-3
D gene: .
J gene: TRBJ2-7

CDR3 protein: CVSSQEPQAALANNIQYF
CDR3 DNA: TGCGTCAGCAGCCAAGAGCCACAGGCCGCTTTAGCCAACAACATTCAGTACTTC
clone size: .
V gene: TRBV4-1
D gene: .
J gene: TRBJ2-4

CDR3 protein: CAISFGQGDEAFF
CDR3 DNA: TGTGCCATCAGTTTCGGACAGGGGGATGAAGCTTTCTTT
clone size: many
V gene: TRBV10-3
D gene: TRBD1
J gene: TRBJ1-1

CDR3 protein: CSLATGLDTIYF
CDR3 DNA: TGTTCCCTCGCGACAGGGCTCGACACCATATATTTT
clone size: many
V gene: TRBV30
D gene: TRBD1
J gene: TRBJ1-3

CDR3 protein: CASSFRKGGDEQFF
CDR3 DNA: TGTGCCAGCAGCTTCCGGAAGGGTGGTGATGAGCAGTTCTTC
clone size: many
V gene: TRBV13
D gene: .
J gene: TRBJ2-1